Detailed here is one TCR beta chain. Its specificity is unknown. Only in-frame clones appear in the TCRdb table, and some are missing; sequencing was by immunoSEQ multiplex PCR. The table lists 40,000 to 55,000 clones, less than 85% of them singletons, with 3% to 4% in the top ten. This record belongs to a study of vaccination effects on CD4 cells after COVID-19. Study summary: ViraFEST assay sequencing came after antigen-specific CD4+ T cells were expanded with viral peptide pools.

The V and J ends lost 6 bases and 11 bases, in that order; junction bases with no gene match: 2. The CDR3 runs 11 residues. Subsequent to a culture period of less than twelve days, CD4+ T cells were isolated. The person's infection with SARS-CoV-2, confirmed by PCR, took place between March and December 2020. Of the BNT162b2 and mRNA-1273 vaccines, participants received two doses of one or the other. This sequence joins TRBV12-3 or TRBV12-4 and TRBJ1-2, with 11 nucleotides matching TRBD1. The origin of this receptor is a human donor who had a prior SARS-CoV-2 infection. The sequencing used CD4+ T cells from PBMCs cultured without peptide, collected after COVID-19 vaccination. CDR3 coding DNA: TGTGCCAGCAGGGACAGGGGGCGGTACACCTTC. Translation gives CASRDRGRYTF.